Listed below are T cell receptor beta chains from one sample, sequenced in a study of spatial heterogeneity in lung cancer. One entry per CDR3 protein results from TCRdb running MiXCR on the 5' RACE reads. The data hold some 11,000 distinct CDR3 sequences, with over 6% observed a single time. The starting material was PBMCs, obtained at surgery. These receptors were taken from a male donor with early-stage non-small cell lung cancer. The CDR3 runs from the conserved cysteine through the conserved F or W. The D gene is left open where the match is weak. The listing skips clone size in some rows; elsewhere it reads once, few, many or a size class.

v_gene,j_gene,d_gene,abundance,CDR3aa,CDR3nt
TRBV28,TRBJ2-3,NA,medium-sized,CASSRTGGQTSTDTQYF,TGTGCCAGCAGCCGGACCGGGGGACAGACTAGCACAGATACGCAGTATTTT
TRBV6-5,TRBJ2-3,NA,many,CASSFRQWRDTQYF,TGTGCCAGCAGTTTCCGACAGTGGCGCGATACGCAGTATTTT
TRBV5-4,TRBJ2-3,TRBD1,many,CASSFAGTGVVDTQYF,TGTGCCAGCAGCTTCGCCGGGACAGGGGTGGTAGATACGCAGTATTTT
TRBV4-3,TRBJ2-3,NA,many,CASSQEARAPSTDTQYF,TGCGCCAGCAGCCAAGAGGCCCGGGCCCCTAGCACAGATACGCAGTATTTT
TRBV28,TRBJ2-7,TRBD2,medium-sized,CASSPPQREGRYEQYF,TGTGCCAGCAGCCCTCCCCAGCGGGAGGGCAGGTACGAGCAGTACTTC
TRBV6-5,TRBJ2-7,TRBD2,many,CASRKTSGSSYEQYF,TGTGCCAGCAGAAAGACTAGCGGGAGCTCCTACGAGCAGTACTTC
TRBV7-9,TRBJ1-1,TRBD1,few,CASSPLTGVNTEAFF,TGTGCCAGCAGCCCATTGACAGGGGTAAACACTGAAGCTTTCTTT
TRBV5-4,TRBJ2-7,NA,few,CASSFARERREQYF,TGTGCCAGCAGCTTCGCCAGGGAAAGACGGGAGCAGTACTTC
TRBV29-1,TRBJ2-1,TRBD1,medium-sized,CSAEDGQGANEQFF,TGCAGCGCGGAGGATGGACAGGGGGCAAATGAGCAGTTCTTC
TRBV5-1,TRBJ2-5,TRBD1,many,CASSSGTGGRQETQYF,TGCGCCAGCAGCTCTGGGACAGGGGGCCGCCAAGAGACCCAGTACTTC
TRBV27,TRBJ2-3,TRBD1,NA,CASTWDSKTDTQYF,TGTGCCAGCACATGGGACAGCAAAACAGATACGCAGTATTTT
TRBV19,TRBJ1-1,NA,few,CASIRIGGGTEAFF,TGTGCCAGTATTAGGATCGGAGGGGGCACTGAAGCTTTCTTT
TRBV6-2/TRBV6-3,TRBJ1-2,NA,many,CASSYYGRNGYTF,TGTGCCAGCAGTTACTACGGCAGAAATGGCTACACCTTC
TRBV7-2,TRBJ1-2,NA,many,CASSLAHISNYGYTF,TGTGCCAGCAGCTTAGCACACATTTCTAACTATGGCTACACCTTC
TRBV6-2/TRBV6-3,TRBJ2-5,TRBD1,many,CASRPWTGNQETQYF,TGTGCCAGCAGACCCTGGACAGGGAACCAAGAGACCCAGTACTTC
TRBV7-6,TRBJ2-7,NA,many,CASSWSGGEQYF,TGTGCCAGCAGCTGGTCGGGCGGCGAGCAGTACTTC
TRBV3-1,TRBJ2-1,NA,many,CASSPGPPQAGEQFF,TGTGCCAGCAGCCCAGGGCCTCCCCAAGCAGGTGAGCAGTTCTTC
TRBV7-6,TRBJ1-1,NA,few,CASSLQGRSTEAFF,TGTGCCAGCAGCTTACAGGGCCGTAGCACTGAAGCTTTCTTT
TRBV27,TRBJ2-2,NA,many,CASSYRQGWLNTGELFF,TGTGCCAGCAGCTACCGGCAGGGATGGTTAAACACCGGGGAGCTGTTTTTT
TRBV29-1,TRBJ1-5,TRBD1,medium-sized,CSVEVGTGGNQPQHF,TGCAGCGTTGAAGTAGGGACAGGGGGCAATCAGCCCCAGCATTTT
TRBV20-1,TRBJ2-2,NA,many,CSARVRVAGELFF,TGCAGTGCTAGAGTGAGGGTCGCCGGGGAGCTGTTTTTT
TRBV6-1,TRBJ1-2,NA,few,CASSELWTSNYGYTF,TGTGCCAGCAGTGAACTGTGGACCTCGAACTATGGCTACACCTTC
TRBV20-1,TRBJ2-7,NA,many,CSARGNGVGEQYF,TGCAGTGCTAGAGGAAACGGGGTCGGCGAGCAGTACTTC
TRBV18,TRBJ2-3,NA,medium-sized,CASSPRAPPADTQYF,TGTGCCAGCTCACCCCGGGCCCCTCCTGCAGATACGCAGTATTTT
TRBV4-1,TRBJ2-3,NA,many,CASSRSQGDTQYF,TGCGCCAGCAGCCGGTCACAGGGAGATACGCAGTATTTT
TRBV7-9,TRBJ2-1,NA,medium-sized,CASSSNHGINEQFF,TGTGCCAGCAGCTCGAATCACGGGATCAATGAGCAGTTCTTC
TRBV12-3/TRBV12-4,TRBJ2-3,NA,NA,CASSFYRRGAGRDTQYF,TGTGCCAGCAGTTTCTACCGTCGGGGGGCCGGGAGAGATACGCAGTATTTT
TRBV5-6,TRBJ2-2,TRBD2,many,CASSLGLAGAFAGELFF,TGTGCCAGCAGCTTGGGACTAGCGGGAGCGTTCGCCGGGGAGCTGTTTTTT
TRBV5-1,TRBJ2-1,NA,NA,CASSPLGYNEQFF,TGCGCCAGCAGTCCACTGGGATACAATGAGCAGTTCTTC
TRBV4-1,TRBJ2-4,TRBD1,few,CASSNRQGLAKNIQYF,TGCGCCAGCAGCAACCGACAGGGGTTAGCCAAAAACATTCAGTACTTC
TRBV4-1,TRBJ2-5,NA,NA,CASSQVDGQETQYF,TGCGCCAGTAGCCAAGTGGACGGCCAAGAGACCCAGTACTTC
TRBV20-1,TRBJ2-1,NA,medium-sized,CSMWRGWNEQFF,TGCAGTATGTGGCGGGGATGGAATGAGCAGTTCTTC
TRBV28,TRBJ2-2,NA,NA,CASRRGTSSIGTGELFF,TGTGCCAGCAGACGCGGGACTTCTTCGATAGGGACCGGGGAGCTGTTTTTT
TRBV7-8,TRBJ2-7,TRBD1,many,CASSIPDRTYEQYF,TGTGCCAGCAGCATCCCGGACAGGACCTACGAGCAGTACTTC
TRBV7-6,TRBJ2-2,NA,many,CASSSGNTGELFF,TGTGCCAGCAGCTCGGGGAACACCGGGGAGCTGTTTTTT
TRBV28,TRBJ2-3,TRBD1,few,CASTFGGTGKDTQYF,TGTGCCAGCACCTTCGGCGGGACAGGCAAAGATACGCAGTATTTT
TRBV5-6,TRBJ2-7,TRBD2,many,CASSLALSGRFDYEQYF,TGTGCCAGCAGCTTGGCTCTTAGCGGGAGGTTCGACTACGAGCAGTACTTC
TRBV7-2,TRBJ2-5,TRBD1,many,CASSFAGQGETQYF,TGTGCCAGCAGCTTTGCAGGACAGGGAGAGACCCAGTACTTC
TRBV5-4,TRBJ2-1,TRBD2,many,CASSLTSGGAGEQFF,TGTGCCAGCAGCTTGACTAGCGGGGGGGCCGGGGAGCAGTTCTTC
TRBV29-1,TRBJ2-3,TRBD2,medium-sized,CSVPRLAGKDTQYF,TGCAGCGTTCCGCGACTAGCGGGTAAAGATACGCAGTATTTT
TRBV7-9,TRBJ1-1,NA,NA,CASSVQGPRDTEAFF,TGTGCCAGCAGCGTTCAGGGCCCGCGCGACACTGAAGCTTTCTTT
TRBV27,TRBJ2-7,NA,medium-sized,CASSPPPEQYF,TGTGCCAGCAGTCCGCCCCCCGAGCAGTACTTC
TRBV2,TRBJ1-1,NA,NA,CAGSRESNTEAFF,TGTGCCGGCTCCCGGGAATCCAACACTGAAGCTTTCTTT
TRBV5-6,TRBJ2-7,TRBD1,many,CASSFIQGADEQYF,TGTGCCAGCAGCTTCATACAGGGGGCGGACGAGCAGTACTTC
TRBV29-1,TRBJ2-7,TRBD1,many,CSFLAGQGFEQYF,TGCAGCTTCCTCGCGGGACAGGGCTTCGAGCAGTACTTC
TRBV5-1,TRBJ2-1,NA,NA,CASSWENSNNEQFF,TGCGCCAGCAGCTGGGAGAATTCGAACAATGAGCAGTTCTTC
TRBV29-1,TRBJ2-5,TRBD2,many,CSVNPGLAGVETQYF,TGCAGCGTGAACCCGGGACTAGCGGGAGTAGAGACCCAGTACTTC
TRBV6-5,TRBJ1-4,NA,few,CASRRSLRGADEKLFF,TGTGCCAGCAGAAGGTCCCTTAGGGGGGCGGATGAAAAACTGTTTTTT
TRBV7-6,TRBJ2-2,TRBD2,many,CASSLAGDTGELFF,TGTGCCAGCAGCCTAGCGGGCGACACCGGGGAGCTGTTTTTT
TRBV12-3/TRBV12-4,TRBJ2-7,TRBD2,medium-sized,CASGLAAEQYF,TGTGCTAGCGGACTAGCCGCCGAGCAGTACTTC
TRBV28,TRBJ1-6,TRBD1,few,CASSPGQAYNSPLHF,TGTGCCAGCAGCCCGGGACAGGCTTATAATTCACCCCTCCACTTT
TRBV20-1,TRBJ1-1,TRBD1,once,CSARTGGRAEAFF,TGCAGTGCAAGGACAGGGGGCAGGGCTGAAGCTTTCTTT
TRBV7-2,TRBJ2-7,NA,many,CASSSESGYEQYF,TGTGCCAGCAGCTCCGAGAGCGGCTACGAGCAGTACTTC
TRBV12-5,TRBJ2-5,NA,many,CASGSEGETQYF,TGTGCTAGTGGTTCCGAAGGAGAGACCCAGTACTTC
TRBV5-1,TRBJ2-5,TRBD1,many,CASSLRAGGEETQYF,TGCGCCAGCAGCTTGCGGGCAGGGGGCGAGGAGACCCAGTACTTC